This TCR beta chain was retrieved from a study of cytomegalovirus exposure and HLA in healthy donors. Study-level information: The roughly 120 million unique TCR beta sequences, from about 190 million T cells, were found by an earlier analysis.

The germline CDR1 and CDR2 sequences are LGHNA and YNFKEQ. The CDR3 length is 14 residues. Trimming removed 4 bases from V and 0 bases from J; junction bases left unmatched: 3. PCR primers comprised 60 Vbeta and 13 Jbeta primers. TCRdb keeps only in-frame clones here, not all; method: immunoSEQ multiplex PCR. The repertoire includes 110,000 to 150,000 clones, about 75% of them detected once, and 1.5% to 2% sits in the top ten. The study, taken as a whole, reports: In vitro testing confirmed a few CMV-associated chains as specific for CMV antigens. Most subjects had HLA-A and HLA-B alleles reportedly predicted accurately by TCR beta sequences.

Regarding this clone: The antigen is not known.

Sequencing was performed on PBMCs. This chain connects TRBV4-2 to TRBJ2-7, with TRBD1 matching 7 bases. This TCR was sampled from a woman aged 25 to 45 in good health and CMV-seronegative. The DNA of the CDR3 is TGTGCCAGCAGCCCGGACAGGAGCTCCTACGAGCAGTACTTC. Translating gives CASSPDRSSYEQYF.